What follows are 5 T cell receptor beta chains derived from one specimen sequenced in a study of a mutant IDH1 vaccine in newly diagnosed glioma. Only in-frame clones appear in the TCRdb table, and some are missing; sequencing was by immunoSEQ multiplex PCR. The table lists about 36,000 clones, roughly 92% of them singletons, with 15% to 20% in the top ten. Time point specified: baseline, week 1 (first vaccination visit). Treatment here: pre-vaccination baseline after standard-of-care therapy. This specimen was PBMCs, taken from a glioma patient treated with radiotherapy, temozolomide or both. The receptors come from a man younger than 35 with glioma.

The V and J genes are TRBV11-2 and TRBJ2-2; 7 bases are shared with TRBD2. The V gene end was trimmed by 1 base and the J gene end by 4 bases; junction bases not matched to a gene: 3. CDR1 and CDR2 from the germline V gene are SGHAT and FQNNGV. The CDR3 is made up of 15 amino acids. The CDR3 loop reads CASSLVREGTGELFF. The CDR3 DNA sequence: TGTGCCAGCAGCTTAGTGAGGGAGGGCACCGGGGAGCTGTTTTTT.

The chain joins TRBV6-5 to TRBJ2-5, with D possibly TRBD1 on 5 matching bases. Trimming shortened V by 0 bases and J by 5 bases, and 7 bases separated the two germline ends. This CDR3 spans 13 amino acids. From germline, CDR1 is MNHEY and CDR2 SVGAGI. The CDR3 nucleotides read TGTGCCAGCAGTTACTCGAAGGGGGAGACCCAGTACTTC. Its translation is CASSYSKGETQYF.

The chain carries TRBV2 and TRBJ1-1; the D gene is possibly TRBD1 (6 bases). The CDR3 contains 15 residues. Germline V gives CDR1 SNHLY, CDR2 FYNNEI. V was trimmed by 8 bases and J by 1 base, leaving 17 bases between them. The CDR3 protein is CASHPPQGRNTEAFF. CDR3 nucleotide sequence: TGTGCCAGCCACCCCCCACAGGGACGGAACACTGAAGCTTTCTTT. The full variable domain, with the rest looked up from reference TRBV2 and TRBJ1-1, is EPEVTQTPSHQVTQMGQEVILRCVPISNHLYFYWYRQILGQKVEFLVSFYNNEISEKSEIFDDQFSVERPDGSNFTLKIRSTKLEDSAMYFCASHPPQGRNTEAFFGQGTRLTVV.

This rearrangement joins TRBV19 to TRBJ2-1, with a possible D match to TRBD2 (6 bases). The CDR3 length is 15 residues. V was clipped by 11 bases and J by 7 bases, with 24 bases between them. Germline CDR1 and CDR2: LNHDA and SQIVND (reference sequence). The CDR3 coding sequence is TGTGCCGCGGCGAGGGACTTTACAATGAAGAATGAGCAGTTCTTC. This translates into CAAARDFTMKNEQFF.

This clone was found once. J is TRBJ1-4 and V is TRBV4-2, with D possibly TRBD1 on 5 matching bases. V was cut by 1 base and J by 5 bases, with 8 bases left in between. The CDR3 sequence is 14 residues long. Germline V gives CDR1 LGHNA, CDR2 YNFKEQ. Here the CDR3 DNA reads TGTGCCAGCAGCCAAGGACAGTCGAATGAAAAACTGTTTTTT. Protein: CASSQGQSNEKLFF.